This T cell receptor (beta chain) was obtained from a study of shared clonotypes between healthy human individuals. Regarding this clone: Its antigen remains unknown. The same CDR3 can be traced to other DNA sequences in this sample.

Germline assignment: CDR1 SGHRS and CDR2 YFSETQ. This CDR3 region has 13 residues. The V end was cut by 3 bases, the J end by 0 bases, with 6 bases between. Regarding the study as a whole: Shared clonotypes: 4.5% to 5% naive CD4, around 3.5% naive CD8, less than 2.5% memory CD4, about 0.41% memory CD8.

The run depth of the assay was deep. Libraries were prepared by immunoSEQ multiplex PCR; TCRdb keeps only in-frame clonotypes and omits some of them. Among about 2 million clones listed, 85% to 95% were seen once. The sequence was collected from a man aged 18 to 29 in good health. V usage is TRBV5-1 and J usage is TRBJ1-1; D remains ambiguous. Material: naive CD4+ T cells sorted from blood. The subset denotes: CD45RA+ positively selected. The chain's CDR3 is CASSSGVNTEAFF. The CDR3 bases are TGCGCCAGCAGCTCTGGGGTGAACACTGAAGCTTTCTTT.